The subject of this entry is one TCR beta chain. Authors' methods: Nucleated cell number was recorded as an estimate derived from reference gene primer amplification. Sequencing used immunoSEQ multiplex PCR; TCRdb keeps in-frame clones, though not all of them. V, J and clone size reflect that table, while D and trimming were determined from the DNA. This table has approximately 150,000 clones, 65% to 85% appearing once. The data derive from a study of blood T cell repertoires in COVID-19. Study information: Acute-phase and convalescent COVID-19 samples originated in the United States, Italy and Spain.

V lost 3 bases and J lost 2, with 11 bases in between. Germline values: CDR1 LNHDA, CDR2 SQIVND (reference sequence). The CDR3 length is 15 residues. The sequenced sample was peripheral blood. The rearrangement links TRBV19 to TRBJ1-5; no reliable D call. This TCR was sampled from a woman in her forties or fifties with acute or convalescent COVID-19. CDR3 sequence: CASSILGVGNQPQHF. The CDR3 bases are TGTGCCAGTAGTATCCTCGGGGTTGGCAATCAGCCCCAGCATTTT.